This T cell receptor (beta chain) was identified during a study of blood T cell repertoires in COVID-19 (dated by TCRdb to the early 2020s). For the wider study: Collaborator samples came from the United States, Italy and Spain and covered acute and convalescent phases of COVID-19. The prospective study material was composed of cDNA or gDNA derived from T cells, B-cell-depleted T cells, or PBMCs. Deeply sampled blood TCRbeta repertoires from subjects exposed to, actively infected with, or recovered from COVID-19 were included in the dataset. The repertoires were released in a freely available public database intended as a resource for research on the immune response to SARS-CoV-2. The samples were drawn from the first 160 participants of the ongoing ImmuneRACE study and from 950 to 1,500 subjects provided by 6 global collaborators. Sample metadata almost always included a de-identified subject ID, COVID-19 status, age in years and sex. Where available, HLA class I and class II types were taken from metadata supplied by the sample provider and were not determined by assay-based typing.

This clone has only one observation. It has no known antigen specificity. It has no much larger one-base neighbor in the sample; base qualities were not kept. TCRbeta CDR3 regions were amplified from genomic DNA by means of the immunoSEQ Assay, a bias-controlled multiplex PCR. Per the authors' processing: The number of nucleated cells in each sample was estimated from the amplification of reference gene primers within the assay. To quantify the absolute abundance of each unique TCRbeta CDR3 rearrangement, sequence reads were collapsed and filtered. For each sample, productive Simpson clonality was calculated by taking the square root of Simpson's diversity index across productive rearrangements. Imported from immuneACCESS, the table was reduced by TCRdb to in-frame sequences with V and J called. These copies leave out some clones; in studies compared against another copy, an unresolved V gene accounts for under half, and the cause of the remainder is not known. The DNA was the basis for D and trimming; V, J and clone size are from that table. The sample table records around 150,000 clones; approximately 88% of these occur just once. Of the sample, about 2% is held by the ten largest clones.

Study-level results and caveats: How much clinical and demographic metadata was included differed by source and by participant, and the metadata was provided uncurated.

Cut back by 5 bases and 7 bases, the V and J ends lie 9 bases apart. The CDR3 starts with the cysteine, ends with the phenylalanine, and has 12 residues. The only DNA kept is the CDR3, 36 bases in frame from the first base. CDR1 and CDR2 were assigned from the germline V gene as SNHLY and FYNNEI. Whole blood was collected in K2EDTA tubes by collaborating institutions according to the institutions' own protocols. For TCRbeta analysis, collaborator samples were shipped as frozen whole blood, as isolated PBMCs, or as DNA extracted from either sample type. This receptor was taken from a man aged 70 or older with acute or convalescent COVID-19. Sequencing was carried out using peripheral blood. The receptor chain draws on TRBV2 and TRBJ1-5, and perhaps TRBD1 as D gene, on 5 matching bases. CDR3 region: CASSPGGQPQHF. The DNA is TGTGCCAGCAGTCCCGGGGGGCAGCCCCAGCATTTT.